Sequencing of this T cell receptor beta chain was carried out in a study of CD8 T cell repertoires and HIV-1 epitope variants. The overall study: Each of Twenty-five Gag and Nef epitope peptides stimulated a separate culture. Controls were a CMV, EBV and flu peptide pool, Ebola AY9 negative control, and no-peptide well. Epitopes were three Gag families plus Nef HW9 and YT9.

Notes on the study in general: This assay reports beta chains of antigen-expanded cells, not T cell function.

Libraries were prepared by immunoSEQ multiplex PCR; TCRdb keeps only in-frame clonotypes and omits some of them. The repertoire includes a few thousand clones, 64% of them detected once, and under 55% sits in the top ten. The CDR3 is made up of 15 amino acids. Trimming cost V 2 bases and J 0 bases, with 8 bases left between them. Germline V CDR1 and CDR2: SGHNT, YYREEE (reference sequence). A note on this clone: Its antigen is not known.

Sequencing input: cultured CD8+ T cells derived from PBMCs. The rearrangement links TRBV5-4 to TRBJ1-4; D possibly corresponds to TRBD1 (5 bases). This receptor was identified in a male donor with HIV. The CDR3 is CASSFAGATNEKLFF. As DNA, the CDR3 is TGTGCCAGCAGCTTTGCGGGGGCAACTAATGAAAAACTGTTTTTT.